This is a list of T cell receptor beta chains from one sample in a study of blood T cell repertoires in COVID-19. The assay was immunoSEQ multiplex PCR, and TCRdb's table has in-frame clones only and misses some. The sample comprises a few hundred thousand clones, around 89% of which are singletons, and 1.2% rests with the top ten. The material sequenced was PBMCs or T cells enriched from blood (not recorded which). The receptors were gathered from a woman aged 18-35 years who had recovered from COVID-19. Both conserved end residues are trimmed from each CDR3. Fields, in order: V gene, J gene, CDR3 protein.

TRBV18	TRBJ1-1	ASSRGVDTEAF
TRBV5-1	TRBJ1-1	ASSHKRDRANTEAF
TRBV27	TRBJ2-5	ASAFNGGETQY
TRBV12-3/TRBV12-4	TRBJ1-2	ASSFGQGSGYT
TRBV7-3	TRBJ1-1	ASSLIYHRGRVNTEAF
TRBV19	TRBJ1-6	ASSTRRTEPPLH
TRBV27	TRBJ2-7	ASSLLDSYEQY
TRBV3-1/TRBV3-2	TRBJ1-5	ASSLQGARQPQH
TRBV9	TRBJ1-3	ASSGQGAGNTIY
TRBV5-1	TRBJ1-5	ASSRSGGRNQPQH
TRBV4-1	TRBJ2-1	ASSQALAGIYNEQF
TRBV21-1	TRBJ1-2	ASSRQDGNYGYT
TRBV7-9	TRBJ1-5	ASSASGQGENQPQH
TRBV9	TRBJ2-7	ASSVEGLGEQY
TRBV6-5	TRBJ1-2	ASSTGTGGADGYT
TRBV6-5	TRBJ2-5	ASRVTDYQETQY
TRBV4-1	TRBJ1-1	ASSQEMITGMNTEAF
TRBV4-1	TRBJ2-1	ASSHLAGGNEQF
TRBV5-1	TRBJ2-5	ASSSTGTGDFQETQY
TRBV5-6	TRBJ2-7	ASRVDRGSYEQY
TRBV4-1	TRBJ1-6	ASSPRTDLYNSPLH
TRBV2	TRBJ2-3	ASSEFLGAGDTQY
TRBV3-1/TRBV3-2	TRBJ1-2	ASSPFTGQGRMGYT
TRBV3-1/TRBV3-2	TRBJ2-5	ASSHVREETQY
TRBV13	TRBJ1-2	ASSGGQGVDYGYT
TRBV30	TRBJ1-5	AWSAGTGDNQPQH